This T cell receptor beta chain stems from a study of identical twins listed by TCRdb under 2016. About the full investigation: To test whether fetal clonotypes persist, this study deep-sequenced TCR alpha and beta repertoires from monozygotic twins, from unrelated adults of various ages, and from cord blood. Replicate twin experiments were performed at different times using different library preparation protocols to rule out contamination.

V is clipped by 1 base and J by 6 bases, and the sequence between their germline boundaries is 13 bases long. The CDR3, cysteine through phenylalanine, is 14 amino acids long. Just the 42-base CDR3 DNA is kept, in frame starting at base 1. Per the germline V gene, LGHNA is the CDR1 and YSLEER is the CDR2. Library generation was performed with 5' RACE. Sequencing used an Illumina HiSeq 2000. A universal primer binding site was added through template switching, and the final cDNA carried a unique molecular identifier so that TCR cDNA molecules could be counted accurately. Specific primers in the conserved constant-segment region were used to synthesize first-strand cDNA for TCR alpha and beta chains. To control for contamination, every cDNA library carried two barcodes: a SMART-Mk sample barcode plus Illumina barcodes. Two successive PCR steps introduced TruSeq adapter sequences along with Illumina sample barcodes. Sequencing of the TCR alpha and beta cDNA libraries was done on the Illumina HiSeq platform using custom primers. The paper's processing steps were these. MiGEC processed the raw reads to extract unique molecular identifiers, while MiXCR was used to determine the CDR3 positions. Recombination models were inferred per individual with the repgenHMM and IGoR tools using an EM algorithm. The tcR package in R was used for shared clonotype analysis, with sharing normalized by the product of cloneset sizes. To study raw recombination free of thymic and clonal selection effects, out-of-frame nonproductive sequences were analyzed. Through fastp at Q25 and MiXCR, TCRdb rebuilt clones from the public reads, retaining in-frame beta chains. Every CDR3 protein is listed once, alongside the most common genes and DNA of its rows. What appears here as the V and J calls and clone size reflects TCRdb's work, not the paper's. For this sample there are under 250,000 distinct CDR3 sequences; 9.5% to 15% appear just once. The ten largest clones capture more than 3.5% of the sample.

Every donor in the study was a healthy Caucasian. Three pairs of female monozygotic twins, all aged 18 to 29 years, made up the twin cohort. Miltenyi CD45RO+ enrichment and human naive T-cell isolation kits were used to isolate memory (CD45RO+) and naive T cells from PBMC. To note about this clonotype: No cognate antigen has been identified for it. One base away there is no much larger clone; base qualities are not given.

Broader findings and caveats from the paper: Zero-insertion analyses could be partly confounded by invariant T cells such as MAIT and iNKT, though diverse VJ usage argued against such confounding for most clonotypes. Out-of-frame TCR alpha sequences shared between twins showed an excess of low generation-probability sequences compared with coincidental sharing between unrelated individuals. A weaker excess of twin sharing was found in beta out-of-frame sequences because the signal-to-noise ratio was lowered by fewer shared sequences. Fewer insertions were carried by abundant cord blood beta clonotypes, a similar but weaker trend appeared in young adult naive repertoires, and no such trend appeared in memory repertoires. In monozygotic twins, recombination models systematically underestimated out-of-frame TCR alpha sharing, but the models matched the sharing seen between unrelated individuals. Conclusions relied on cross-sectional statistical analysis, since the same donors could not be followed over many years.

This sample also appeared in a second study, on yellow fever vaccine responses in identical twins. The second source states: The T cell response to vaccination in identical twins was reported by the authors to appear partly convergent and partly personalized. The study precisely tracked vaccine-responding T cell clones in identical twins.

The chain uses TRBV4-3 and TRBJ2-7; possibly the D gene is TRBD1, per 6 matching bases. This sequence was found in a woman aged 18-30 years in good health. Source material: memory (CD45RO+) T cells sorted from blood. Read against the paper, the sample's cell subset or site label means: CD45RO+ enriched T cells. The CDR3 protein sequence reads: CASSQGMETGEQYF. The DNA sequence is given as TGCGCCAGCAGCCAAGGAATGGAGACAGGCGAGCAGTACTTC.